This T cell receptor (beta chain) originates from a study of shared clonotypes between healthy human individuals. This clone was counted a few times. Libraries were prepared by immunoSEQ multiplex PCR; TCRdb keeps only in-frame clonotypes and omits some of them. The top ten clones hold 0.95% to 1.5% of a sample with some 1,900,000 clones, around 96% of them seen once. Germline CDR1 and CDR2: SGHNT and YENEEA. The CDR3 has 14 residues. Between the trimmed V and J ends, which lost 3 bases and 6 bases, there was a span of 15 bases. Positively selected for CCR7, the CD45RO-negative cells used as naive CD8 cells excluded terminally differentiated effector memory CD45RA+ cells.

The rearrangement uses TRBV11-3 and TRBJ2-7; D may be TRBD2 (7 bases). The receptor was derived from a man between 18 and 29 years old in good health. Sequences were obtained from naive CD8+ T cells sorted from blood. The CDR3 nucleotides read TGTGCCAGCAGCTTGACCGGGGGGCTCGGCGAGCAGTACTTC. Its translation: CASSLTGGLGEQYF.